Following are 16 T cell receptor beta chains from one sample sequenced in a study of metastatic and nonmetastatic thyroid tumors. Thyroid surgery had not been preceded by any treatment in any patient. With MiXCR, TCRdb called clones anew from the PCR reads. The table shows about 13,000 clones, with 20% to 25% occurring only once. Sequencing used blood. Receptors were obtained from a male donor with papillary thyroid cancer or a benign thyroid nodule (not recorded which). Some clones in this sample may be carry-over from other donors' samples.

This clone was detected ten times or more. A read error is possible here, since a much larger clone lies one base away. The chain couples TRBV9 to TRBJ1-2; TRBD1 is a possible D gene (5 bases). This CDR3 region has 16 residues. Germline CDR1 SGDLS, CDR2 YYNGEE. The V end lost 4 bases, the J end lost 3 bases, and 19 bases lay between the germline ends. The CDR3, as DNA: TGTGCCAGCAGCCCTTCTCGCGGGGCACCGGACTATGGCTACACCTTC. The encoded protein is CASSPSRGAPDYGYTF.

In this sample, this clone turned up many times. The V call is TRBV12-3 or TRBV12-4, the J call TRBJ2-5, with TRBD1 identical over 8 bases. J was trimmed by 5 bases and V by 7 bases; bases with no gene match: 6. The CDR3 extends over 13 amino acids. Here the CDR3 reads CASTADRVETQYF. The CDR3 nucleotides are TGTGCCAGCACCGCGGACAGGGTGGAGACCCAGTACTTC.

The V call is TRBV19, the J call TRBJ1-6; TRBD1 agrees at 7 bases. The CDR3 loop spans 15 amino acids. CDR1 LNHDA and CDR2 SQIVND come from the germline V gene (reference sequence). Unmatched junction bases numbered 8, after V lost 2 bases and J lost 10 bases. CDR3 sequence reads: CASSIKGGEGSPLHF. CDR3 bases: TGTGCCAGTAGTATAAAAGGGGGCGAAGGATCACCCCTCCACTTT.

J is TRBJ1-5 and V is TRBV27; D ambiguous. Per germline, CDR1 MNHEY and CDR2 SMNVEV (reference sequence). The CDR3 spans 13 residues. The V end was cut by 6 bases, the J end by 6 bases, with 12 bases between. CDR3 coding DNA: TGTGCCAGCAGCAGAGGGCCCTCTCAGCCCCAGCATTTT. It encodes CASSRGPSQPQHF.

V is TRBV4-2 and J is TRBJ2-1, with D perhaps TRBD2 (6 bases). Looked up from germline, CDR1 is LGHNA and CDR2 is YNFKEQ. This CDR3 contains 13 residues. Deletions cut 5 bases from V and 9 bases from J, with 14 bases between. CDR3 bases: TGTGCCAGCAGCTTACAAAGGGGAGGTGAGCAGTTCTTC. Encoded protein: CASSLQRGGEQFF.

This clone was observed a few times. The chain combines TRBV19 with TRBJ2-3, with unresolved D. CDR3 size: 12 residues. Germline V gene sequence: CDR1 LNHDA, CDR2 SQIVND (reference sequence). V was pared by 8 bases and J by 1 base, with 7 bases between. The CDR3 sequence is CASGTGTDTQYF. CDR3 nucleotide sequence: TGTGCCAGTGGCACGGGCACAGATACGCAGTATTTT.

This clone was detected a few times. This chain connects TRBV6-1 to TRBJ1-2; 8 bases are shared with TRBD1. V shed 4 bases, J shed 8 bases, and the junction held 3 bases outside the gene matches. The CDR3 length is 12 residues. Looked up from germline, CDR1 is MNHNS and CDR2 is SASEGT. The CDR3 here is CASSGTGSGYTF. CDR3 bases: TGTGCCAGCAGTGGGACAGGGTCAGGCTACACCTTC.

V gene TRBV6-1 combines with J gene TRBJ2-7; perhaps TRBD2 as D (6 bases). Trimming removed 8 bases at V and 3 bases at J, with 14 bases between. CDR3 length: 13 residues. Germline V gene lookup returns CDR1 MNHNS and CDR2 SASEGT. CDR3 DNA sequence: TGTGCCAGCCGACCGGGACTCAACTACGAGCAGTACTTC. Translation gives CASRPGLNYEQYF.

By its share, this clone is medium-sized. V is TRBV28 and J is TRBJ1-4; perhaps TRBD1 as D (5 bases). Between the trimmed V and J ends, which lost 3 bases and 4 bases, there was a span of 12 bases. The germline V gene has CDR1 MDHEN and CDR2 SYDVKM. This CDR3 is 15 amino acids long. CDR3 sequence (DNA): TGTGCCAGCAGTTTGCCGGGGGGGGGTAATGAAAAACTGTTTTTT. Encoded protein: CASSLPGGGNEKLFF.

This clone was counted a few times. The genes are TRBV10-2 and TRBJ2-7; TRBD1 might be the D (5 bases). Germline assignment: CDR1 WSHSY and CDR2 SAAADI. V was shortened by 4 bases and J by 6 bases, with 13 bases between the two germline ends. The CDR3 extends over 13 amino acids. The CDR3 region has the DNA TGCGCCAGCAGTGTACCAGGGTTTAGCGAGCAGTACTTC. It specifies CASSVPGFSEQYF.

This clone was counted between two and nine times. Since a much larger clone is just one base distant, this may be a read error. The rearrangement links TRBV27 to TRBJ1-5; D gene ambiguous. Trimming cost V 0 bases and J 3 bases, with 12 bases left between them. This CDR3 is 16 amino acids long. Germline V lookup: CDR1 MNHEY, CDR2 SMNVEV (reference sequence). The CDR3 spells CASSLSVAYDNQPQHF. The CDR3 DNA reads TGTGCCAGCAGTTTATCGGTGGCTTATGACAATCAGCCCCAGCATTTT.

This clone was found many times. The chain has TRBV11-2 and TRBJ2-7, with D tentatively TRBD1 (6 bases). Trimming shortened V by 4 bases and J by 7 bases, and 14 bases separated the two germline ends. Germline CDR1 reads SGHAT; CDR2 reads FQNNGV. The CDR3 loop spans 13 amino acids. The chain's CDR3 is CASSSGTLFEQYF. CDR3 coding DNA: TGTGCCAGCAGCTCCGGGACACTTTTTGAGCAGTACTTC.

The chain joins TRBV15 to TRBJ2-1; TRBD2 agrees at 10 bases. V shed 2 bases and J 4 bases; nucleotides not matched to a gene: 8. Germline V gene lookup returns CDR1 LNHNV and CDR2 YYDKDF (reference sequence). The CDR3 is 17 residues long. The CDR3 bases are TGTGCCACCAGCAGACCCATAGCGGGAGGACGGTACAATGAGCAGTTCTTC. This gives the protein CATSRPIAGGRYNEQFF.

The J gene is TRBJ1-5, the V gene TRBV15, with TRBD1 as a possible D gene (6 bases). This CDR3 is built from 19 residues. Germline CDR1 is LNHNV and CDR2 is YYDKDF (reference sequence). V was clipped by 0 bases and J by 5 bases, with 23 bases between them. The CDR3 DNA sequence: TGTGCCACCAGCAGAGATCTCCCAACAGGGCCAGAATTCGATCAGCCCCAGCATTTT. This translates into CATSRDLPTGPEFDQPQHF.

This clone occurred a few times. The chain recombines TRBV5-1 with TRBJ1-6; D is uncertain. CDR1 is SGHRS and CDR2 is YFSETQ in the germline V gene. The V end was cut by 0 bases, the J end by 0 bases, with 4 bases between. CDR3 size: 15 residues. CDR3: CASSLDGSYNSPLHF. CDR3 nucleotide sequence: TGCGCCAGCAGCTTGGATGGCTCCTATAATTCACCCCTCCACTTT.

In the case of this clone: An end of the junction does not agree with germline; a read error may underlie this. This rearrangement joins TRBV6-2 or TRBV6-3 to TRBJ1-5, with D perhaps matching TRBD1 (5 bases). The germline V gene has CDR1 MNHEY and CDR2 SVGEGT. The CDR3 extends over 15 amino acids. CDR3 amino acids: CVSSYDGAGSQPQHF. CDR3 DNA: TGTGTCAGCAGTTACGACGGGGCAGGGTCCCAGCCCCAGCATTTT.